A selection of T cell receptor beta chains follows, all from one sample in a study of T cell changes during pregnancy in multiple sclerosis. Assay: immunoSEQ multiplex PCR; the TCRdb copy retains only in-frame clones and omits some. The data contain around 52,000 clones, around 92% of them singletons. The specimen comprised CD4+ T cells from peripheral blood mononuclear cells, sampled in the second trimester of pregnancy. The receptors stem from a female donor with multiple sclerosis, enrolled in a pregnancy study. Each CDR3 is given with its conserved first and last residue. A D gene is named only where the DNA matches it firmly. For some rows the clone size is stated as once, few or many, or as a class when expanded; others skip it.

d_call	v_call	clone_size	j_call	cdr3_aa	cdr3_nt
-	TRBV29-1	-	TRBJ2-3	CSVRGTGFTDTQYF	TGCAGCGTTCGGGGAACAGGGTTCACAGATACGCAGTATTTT
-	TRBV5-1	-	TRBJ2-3	CASGSGAALSTDTQYF	TGCGCCAGCGGCTCAGGGGCAGCGCTAAGCACAGATACGCAGTATTTT
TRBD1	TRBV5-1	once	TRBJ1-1	CASRYSGGNTEAFF	TGCGCCAGCAGGTACTCAGGGGGGAACACTGAAGCTTTCTTT
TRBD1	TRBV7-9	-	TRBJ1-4	CASSQGQGVDEKLFF	TGTGCCAGCAGCCAAGGACAGGGCGTAGATGAAAAACTGTTTTTT
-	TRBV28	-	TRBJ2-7	CASSLLPYEQYF	TGTGCCAGCAGTTTACTACCATACGAGCAGTACTTC
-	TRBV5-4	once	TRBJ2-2	CASSLDTGSTGELFF	TGTGCCAGCAGCTTGGACACAGGCAGCACCGGGGAGCTGTTTTTT
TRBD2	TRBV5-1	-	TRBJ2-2	CASSFMGLAGFTNTGELFF	TGCGCCAGCAGCTTTATGGGACTAGCGGGTTTTACGAACACCGGGGAGCTGTTTTTT
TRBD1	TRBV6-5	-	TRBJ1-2	CASSYSGQANYGYTF	TGTGCCAGCAGTTACTCGGGACAGGCTAACTATGGCTACACCTTC
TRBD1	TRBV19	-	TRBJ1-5	CASSLTGGGNQPQHF	TGTGCCAGTAGCTTGACAGGGGGGGGCAATCAGCCCCAGCATTTT
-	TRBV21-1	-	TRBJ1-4	CASRFEHNEKLFF	TGTGCCAGCAGGTTCGAGCATAATGAAAAACTGTTTTTT
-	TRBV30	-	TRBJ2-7	CAWRGGRGLYEQYF	TGTGCCTGGAGGGGGGGAAGGGGGCTCTACGAGCAGTACTTC
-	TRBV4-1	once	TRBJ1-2	CASSQVATSYGYTF	TGCGCCAGCAGCCAAGTGGCCACTAGCTATGGCTACACCTTC
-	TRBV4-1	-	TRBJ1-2	CASSQESSSGRYGYTF	TGCGCCAGCAGCCAAGAGTCGAGCAGCGGGAGGTATGGCTACACCTTC
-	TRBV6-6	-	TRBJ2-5	CASSYGQGQETQYF	TGTGCCAGCAGTTACGGGCAGGGCCAAGAGACCCAGTACTTC
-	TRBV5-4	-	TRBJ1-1	CASSLVGQRNTEAFF	TGTGCCAGCAGCTTAGTGGGGCAGAGGAACACTGAAGCTTTCTTT
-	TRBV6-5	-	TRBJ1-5	CASSLGERNQPQHF	TGTGCCAGCAGCCTCGGGGAGCGCAATCAGCCCCAGCATTTT
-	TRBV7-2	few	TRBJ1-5	CASSLRVNQPQHF	TGTGCCAGCAGCTTACGGGTTAATCAGCCCCAGCATTTT
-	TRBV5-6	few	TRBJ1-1	CASSFSGLRTEAFF	TGTGCCAGCAGCTTTTCAGGTCTCAGGACTGAAGCTTTCTTT
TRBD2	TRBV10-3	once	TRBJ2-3	CAISGVAGRTDTQYF	TGTGCCATCAGTGGGGTAGCGGGACGCACAGATACGCAGTATTTT
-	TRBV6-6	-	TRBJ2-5	CASSPGLGTPGYF	TGTGCCAGCAGTCCGGGACTGGGGACGCCGGGGTACTTC
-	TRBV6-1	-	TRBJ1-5	CASSRGGMNQPQHF	TGTGCCAGCAGTCGGGGAGGGATGAATCAGCCCCAGCATTTT
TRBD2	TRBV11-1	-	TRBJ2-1	CASSLVGRTYNEQFF	TGTGCCAGCAGCTTAGTCGGGAGGACCTACAATGAGCAGTTCTTC
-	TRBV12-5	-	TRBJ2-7	CASGVPQGFSYEQYF	TGTGCTAGTGGCGTACCCCAGGGGTTCTCCTACGAGCAGTACTTC
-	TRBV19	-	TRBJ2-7	CASSIEETAFEQYF	TGTGCCAGTAGTATAGAGGAAACAGCCTTCGAGCAGTACTTC
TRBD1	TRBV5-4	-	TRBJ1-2	CASSSEGAGGYTF	TGTGCCAGCAGCTCCGAGGGGGCGGGAGGCTACACCTTC
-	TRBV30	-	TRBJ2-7	CAWSLTIQGYEQYF	TGTGCCTGGAGTTTAACAATTCAGGGCTACGAGCAGTACTTC
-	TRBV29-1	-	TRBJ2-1	CSVGPGRNEQFF	TGCAGCGTTGGACCCGGGAGAAATGAGCAGTTCTTC
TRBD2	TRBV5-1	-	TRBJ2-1	CASSLRLAESYNEQFF	TGCGCCAGCAGCTTAAGACTAGCGGAATCCTACAATGAGCAGTTCTTC
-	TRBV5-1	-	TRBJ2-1	CASSLAGNNEQFF	TGCGCCAGCAGCTTAGCAGGGAACAATGAGCAGTTCTTC
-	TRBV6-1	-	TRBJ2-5	CASRNTGKETQYF	TGTGCCAGCAGGAACACAGGAAAAGAGACCCAGTACTTC
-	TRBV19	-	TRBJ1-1	CASKGPGPTEAFF	TGTGCCAGTAAGGGGCCAGGGCCCACTGAAGCTTTCTTT
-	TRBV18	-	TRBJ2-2	CASSENGQNTGELFF	TGTGCCAGCTCAGAAAATGGACAAAACACCGGGGAGCTGTTTTTT
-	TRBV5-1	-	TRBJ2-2	CASSFPGGYTGELFF	TGCGCCAGCAGCTTCCCCGGCGGTTACACCGGGGAGCTGTTTTTT
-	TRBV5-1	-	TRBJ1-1	CASSLAEAGTEAFF	TGCGCCAGCAGCTTGGCCGAGGCGGGCACTGAAGCTTTCTTT
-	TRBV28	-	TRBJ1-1	CASSLSGGDTEAFF	TGTGCCAGCAGTTTATCGGGGGGGGACACTGAAGCTTTCTTT
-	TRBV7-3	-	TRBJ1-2	CASSSDAGNGYTF	TGTGCCAGCAGCTCTGACGCAGGGAATGGCTACACCTTC
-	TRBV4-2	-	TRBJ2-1	CASSQLNEQFF	TGTGCCAGCAGCCAGTTAAATGAGCAGTTCTTC